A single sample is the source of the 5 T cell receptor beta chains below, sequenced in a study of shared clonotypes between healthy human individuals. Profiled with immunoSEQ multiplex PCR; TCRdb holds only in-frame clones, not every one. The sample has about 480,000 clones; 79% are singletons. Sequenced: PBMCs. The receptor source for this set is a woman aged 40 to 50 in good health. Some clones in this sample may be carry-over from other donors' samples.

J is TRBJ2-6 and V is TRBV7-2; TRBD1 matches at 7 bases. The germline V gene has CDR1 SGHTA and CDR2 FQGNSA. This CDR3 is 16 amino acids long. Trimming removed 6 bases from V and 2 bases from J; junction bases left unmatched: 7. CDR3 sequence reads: CASSWAGTAGANVLTF. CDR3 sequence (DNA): TGTGCCAGCAGTTGGGCAGGGACAGCTGGGGCCAACGTCCTGACTTTC.

CDR3 nucleotides: TGTGCCAGCAGTTTTATTGGGGGCCGGGAGGGAGAGACCCAGTACTTC. This sequence encodes CASSFIGGREGETQYF. This sequence joins TRBV28 and TRBJ2-5; 8 bases are a match to TRBD2. V shed 3 bases, J shed 4 bases, and the junction held 10 bases outside the gene matches. CDR3 length: 16 amino acids. The germline CDR1 and CDR2 sequences are MDHEN and SYDVKM.

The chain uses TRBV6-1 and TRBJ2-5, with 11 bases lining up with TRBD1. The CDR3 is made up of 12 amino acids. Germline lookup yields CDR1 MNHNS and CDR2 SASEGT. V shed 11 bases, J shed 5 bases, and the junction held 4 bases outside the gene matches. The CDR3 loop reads CAGQGAGETQYF. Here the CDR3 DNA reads TGTGCCGGACAGGGGGCGGGGGAGACCCAGTACTTC.

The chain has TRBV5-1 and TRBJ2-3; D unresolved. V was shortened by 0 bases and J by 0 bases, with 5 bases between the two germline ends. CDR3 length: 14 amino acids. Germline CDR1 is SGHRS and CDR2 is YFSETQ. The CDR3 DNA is TGCGCCAGCAGCTTGGCAGCCAGCACAGATACGCAGTATTTT. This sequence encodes CASSLAASTDTQYF.

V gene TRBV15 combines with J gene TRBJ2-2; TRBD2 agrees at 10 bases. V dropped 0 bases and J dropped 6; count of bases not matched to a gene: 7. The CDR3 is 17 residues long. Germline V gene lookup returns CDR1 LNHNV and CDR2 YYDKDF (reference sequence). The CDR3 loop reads CATSRDLASGRAGELFF. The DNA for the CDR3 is TGTGCCACCAGCAGAGATCTGGCTAGCGGGAGAGCCGGGGAGCTGTTTTTT.